This T cell receptor (beta chain) was recovered during a study of blood T cell repertoires in COVID-19. The length of the CDR3 is 13 residues. Per germline, CDR1 SQVTM and CDR2 ANQGSEA. V trimming: 6 bases; J trimming: 0 bases; junction bases outside the gene matches: 3. Participants reported their clinical history, and cohort assignment relied on those reports. Clones were read by immunoSEQ multiplex PCR, and TCRdb kept only the in-frame ones, dropping some. The sample shows roughly 190,000 clones, approximately 90% of them seen only once. The rearrangement uses TRBV29-1 and TRBJ2-7, with TRBD1 identical over 9 bases. Input material: PBMCs or T cells enriched from blood (not recorded which). This TCR came from a woman in her forties in a cohort exposed to, infected with or recovered from COVID-19 (not recorded which). In DNA form, the CDR3 reads TGCAGCGTCCGGGACAGGGACTCCTACGAGCAGTACTTC. It codes for CSVRDRDSYEQYF.